Ten or more counts support the clone carrying this T cell receptor beta chain. The CDR3 is 15 residues long. CDR1 is DFQATT and CDR2 is SNEGSKA in the germline V gene (reference sequence). V was pared by 3 bases and J by 2 bases, with 11 bases between. This entry comes from a study of T cells in Graves' hyperthyroidism and ophthalmopathy. TCR beta CDR3 region amplification was performed from RNA transcripts. HTBI primers drove first-round RT-PCR of the TCR CDR3. TCRdb recomputed calls from the multiplex PCR reads with MiXCR, one row per CDR3 protein. Here the sample spans 700,000 or so distinct CDR3 sequences, approximately 14% being singletons. Lactation, pregnancy, other autoimmune disease or uncontrolled infection excluded patients.

J is TRBJ1-6 and V is TRBV20-1; TRBD1 is a possible D gene (6 bases). This TCR was recovered from a woman aged 45-60 years with Graves' ophthalmopathy. Sequencing was done on a sample of blood. The CDR3 protein is CSAREQGTYNSPLHF. In DNA, the CDR3 is TGCAGTGCTAGGGAGCAGGGGACCTATAATTCACCCCTCCACTTT.